This entry concerns a single TCR beta chain. It lacks a known antigen. No much larger clone exists at a distance of one base, and base qualities are not known. Library preparation employed the immunoSEQ multiplex PCR assay. The immuneACCESS repertoire file appears here via TCRdb, limited to in-frame rearrangements. These files lack a portion of the clones; in checked studies, under half of the deficit traces to unresolved V genes, and the cause of the others is not known. The sample table holds tens of thousands of clones, of which more than 90% were seen once. The ten biggest clones cover 5.5% to 8% of the sample. The cysteine opens and the phenylalanine closes a CDR3 of 16 amino acids. Of all the DNA, just the CDR3 is kept, 48 bases in frame from base 1. From V the trimming removes 1 base and from J it removes 4 bases, while the gene matches leave 7 bases of the junction unaccounted for. The germline V gene provides CDR1 LGHNA and CDR2 YSLEER.

This entry belongs to a study of T cell changes during pregnancy in multiple sclerosis (dated by TCRdb to the late 2010s). Study-wide context: The study looked at changes in the T cell repertoire across pregnancy in women with multiple sclerosis.

This sample comprised CD8+ T cells from peripheral blood mononuclear cells, obtained in the third trimester of pregnancy. The receptor was isolated from a female donor with multiple sclerosis, enrolled in a pregnancy study. The V gene is TRBV4-3 and the J gene is TRBJ2-3; 8 middle bases align to TRBD2. The DNA sequence follows: TGCGCCAGCAGCCAAGTGGAGGTAGCGGGGTCAGATACGCAGTATTTT. The translation is CASSQVEVAGSDTQYF.